These 24 T cell receptor beta chains were sequenced from one sample in a study of OX40 agonist ivuxolimab in advanced cancers. The assay was immunoSEQ multiplex PCR, and TCRdb's table has in-frame clones only and misses some. Found here are roughly 40,000 clones, 82% of them singletons; the top ten hold approximately 23%. Sequenced here: CD4+ or CD8+ T cells sorted from blood, sampled in a trial of the OX40 agonist ivuxolimab. Receptor source: an adult with an advanced solid tumor such as melanoma, head and neck, liver or kidney cancer.

The chain links TRBV6-1 to TRBJ1-2; the D gene is possibly TRBD1 (5 bases). The CDR3 runs 15 residues. CDR1 and CDR2 (germline): MNHNS, SASEGT. V lost 6 bases to trimming and J lost 5 bases, with 19 bases between them. CDR3 amino acids: CASRTRGAEPYGYTF. The CDR3 DNA reads as TGTGCCAGCAGGACTCGAGGGGCAGAACCTTATGGCTACACCTTC.

The V and J genes are TRBV30 and TRBJ2-7, with D possibly TRBD1 on 6 matching bases. V was shortened by 4 bases and J by 5 bases, with 12 bases between the two germline ends. The CDR3 is 12 residues long. Germline values: CDR1 GTSNPN, CDR2 SVGIG (reference sequence). This CDR3 reads CAWNRARNEQYF. The DNA for the CDR3 is TGTGCCTGGAACAGGGCGAGGAACGAGCAGTACTTC.

Written as DNA, the CDR3 is TGTGCCAGCAGCTTAGTGTCTAGCGGGGGGCTTGATACGCAGTATTTT. Translating it yields CASSLVSSGGLDTQYF. The chain couples TRBV11-3 to TRBJ2-3; 11 bases match TRBD2. Losses at the gene ends were 1 base for V and 6 bases for J; bases not matched to a gene: 6. The CDR3 covers 16 residues. Germline CDR1 and CDR2: SGHNT and YENEEA.

The chain is built from TRBV15 and TRBJ1-5; D is possibly TRBD1 (5 bases). Trimming took off 0 bases at V and 3 bases at J, with 12 bases between the two ends. This CDR3 has 16 amino acids. Germline CDR1 reads LNHNV; CDR2 reads YYDKDF (reference sequence). The CDR3 DNA sequence: TGTGCCACCAGCAGAGAGAGGGAACAGGTCAATCAGCCCCAGCATTTT. Translating it yields CATSREREQVNQPQHF.

This clone was seen only once. The genes are TRBV18 and TRBJ2-2; D unresolved. Germline assignment: CDR1 KGHSH and CDR2 LQKENI. V was shortened by 5 bases and J by 1 base, with 2 bases between the two germline ends. This CDR3 is 12 amino acids long. The CDR3: CASSGNTGELFF. CDR3 in DNA: TGTGCCAGCTCAGGGAACACCGGGGAGCTGTTTTTT.

The chain carries TRBV6-1 and TRBJ2-2; no definite D call. V was cut by 3 bases and J by 3 bases, with 11 bases left in between. The CDR3 is 15 amino acids. Per germline, CDR1 MNHNS and CDR2 SASEGT. This CDR3 is CASSERGPDTGELFF. The CDR3 DNA reads as TGTGCCAGCAGTGAGCGAGGTCCCGACACCGGGGAGCTGTTTTTT.

Worth noting for this clone: At one end the junction does not follow the germline gene, possibly because of a read error. V and J are TRBV7-7 and TRBJ2-7, with D perhaps matching TRBD1 (5 bases). The CDR3 has 15 amino acids. The V gene's germline CDR1 is SSHAT and CDR2 FNYEAQ (reference sequence). The CDR3 spells CASSLWGGAYNEQYF. The DNA for the CDR3 is TGTGCTAGCAGCTTATGGGGCGGAGCGTACAACGAGCAGTACTTC.

This chain joins TRBV28 and TRBJ1-1, with D hard to call. V dropped 6 bases and J dropped 3 bases, with 8 bases sitting between them. Germline V gene sequence: CDR1 MDHEN, CDR2 SYDVKM. The CDR3 sequence is 12 residues long. CDR3 amino acids: CASRLQDTEAFF. The CDR3 nucleotides are TGTGCCAGCAGACTTCAGGACACTGAAGCTTTCTTT.

The V call is TRBV7-9, the J call TRBJ1-2; D possibly corresponds to TRBD1 (5 bases). Germline V lookup: CDR1 SEHNR, CDR2 FQNEAQ (reference sequence). This CDR3 is built from 16 residues. V was trimmed by 1 base and J by 5 bases, leaving 17 bases between them. In nucleotides, the CDR3 is TGTGCCAGCAGCTTAGGGGCAGGGATCCAGAGGTATGGCTACACCTTC. It encodes CASSLGAGIQRYGYTF.

This clone was seen a few times. The chain recombines TRBV10-3 with TRBJ1-2; 9 nucleotides line up with TRBD1. Unmatched junction bases numbered 2, after V lost 2 bases and J lost 4 bases. The CDR3 covers 14 residues. Per the germline V gene, CDR1 is ENHRY and CDR2 is SYGVKD. The CDR3 coding sequence is TGTGCCATCAGTGAGACAGGGGGCCCCTATGGCTACACCTTC. This encodes CAISETGGPYGYTF.

This clone has more than one count but fewer than ten. This chain uses TRBV27 with TRBJ2-1; 11 nucleotides align to TRBD2. The CDR3 covers 14 residues. With V trimmed by 2 bases and J by 9 bases, 3 bases remained unmatched. Germline CDR1 and CDR2: MNHEY and SMNVEV (reference sequence). This CDR3 is CASSLTSGGLEQFF. CDR3 nucleotide sequence: TGTGCCAGCAGTTTAACTAGCGGGGGTCTTGAGCAGTTCTTC.

The V call is TRBV27, the J call TRBJ2-7; 7 bases are shared with TRBD2. Germline V gene data show CDR1 as MNHEY and CDR2 as SMNVEV (reference sequence). This CDR3 region has 15 residues. J was trimmed by 2 bases and V by 5 bases; bases with no gene match: 9. The CDR3 DNA reads TGTGCCAGCAGTCCCAGCGGGACGGGAGCCTACGAGCAGTACTTC. This translates into CASSPSGTGAYEQYF.

This clone was seen a few times. The chain recombines TRBV5-1 with TRBJ2-7; 7 nucleotides line up with TRBD2. With 4 bases clipped from V and 3 bases from J, the junction kept 4 bases outside the gene matches. The CDR3 length is 13 residues. Germline CDR1 SGHRS, CDR2 YFSETQ. The CDR3 DNA reads as TGCGCCAGCAGCCCGGGACTATTCTACGAGCAGTACTTC. Translation: CASSPGLFYEQYF.

This rearrangement joins TRBV5-1 to TRBJ2-7; D may be TRBD2 (6 bases). Germline V gene lookup returns CDR1 SGHRS and CDR2 YFSETQ. Trimming stripped 1 base from V and 3 bases from J, with 11 bases between. CDR3 length: 14 residues. The CDR3 coding sequence is TGCGCCAGCAGCTTGTGGAGGGGAGGCTACGAGCAGTACTTC. As protein: CASSLWRGGYEQYF. The full variable domain, its missing parts supplied by reference TRBV5-1 and TRBJ2-7, is KAGVTQTPRYLIKTRGQQVTLSCSPISGHRSVSWYQQTPGQGLQFLFEYFSETQRNKGNFPGRFSGRQFSNSRSEMNVSTLELGDSALYLCASSLWRGGYEQYFGPGTRLTVT.

The rearrangement joins TRBV28 to TRBJ1-4, with a tentative D call TRBD1 (6 bases). The germline V and J ends were trimmed by 3 bases and 3 bases, with 8 bases remaining between them. Per the germline V gene, CDR1 is MDHEN and CDR2 is SYDVKM. The CDR3 is made up of 14 amino acids. The CDR3 DNA follows: TGTGCCAGCAGTTTTCGGGGGCCTAATGAAAAACTGTTTTTT. Translating it yields CASSFRGPNEKLFF.

This chain connects TRBV10-3 to TRBJ2-5, with a possible D match to TRBD2 (7 bases). V was trimmed by 3 bases and J by 1 base, leaving 15 bases between them. Germline V gene lookup returns CDR1 ENHRY and CDR2 SYGVKD. This CDR3 comprises 16 residues. CDR3 DNA: TGTGCCATCAGTGAAGCTGGGAGGGGGGGCCAAGAGACCCAGTACTTC. It is translated as CAISEAGRGGQETQYF.

The genes are TRBV7-2 and TRBJ1-2, with D perhaps matching TRBD1 (5 bases). The germline V and J ends were trimmed by 4 bases and 3 bases, with 15 bases remaining between them. CDR1 SGHTA and CDR2 FQGNSA come from the germline V gene. The CDR3 loop spans 15 amino acids. The CDR3 here is CASSYDAGTHYGYTF. CDR3 coding DNA: TGTGCCAGCAGCTACGACGCTGGGACGCACTATGGCTACACCTTC.

This clone has only a few counts. The chain carries TRBV7-6 and TRBJ2-7, with D perhaps TRBD1 (5 bases). V dropped 1 base and J dropped 3 bases, with 16 bases sitting between them. The CDR3 has 16 amino acids. Germline CDR1 reads SGHVS; CDR2 reads FNYEAQ. CDR3 bases: TGTGCCAGCAGCTTAGGGCCAGGGTTGACTGGCTACGAGCAGTACTTC. Encoded protein: CASSLGPGLTGYEQYF.

The chain employs TRBV5-1 and TRBJ1-1; TRBD1 agrees at 8 bases. CDR3 length: 14 amino acids. J gave up 1 base and V 2 bases, and 1 base lay outside the gene matches. The V gene's germline CDR1 is SGHRS and CDR2 YFSETQ. The CDR3 spells CASSFTGGNTEAFF. DNA of the CDR3: TGCGCCAGCAGCTTCACAGGGGGGAACACTGAAGCTTTCTTT. The full variable domain, rest sourced from reference TRBV5-1 and TRBJ1-1, is KAGVTQTPRYLIKTRGQQVTLSCSPISGHRSVSWYQQTPGQGLQFLFEYFSETQRNKGNFPGRFSGRQFSNSRSEMNVSTLELGDSALYLCASSFTGGNTEAFFGQGTRLTVV.

This clone was seen only a few times. The chain is built from TRBV7-8 and TRBJ1-1, with D hard to call. Trimming took 5 bases from V and 1 from J, leaving 14 bases between them. The CDR3 spans 15 residues. The V gene's germline CDR1 is SGHVS and CDR2 FQNEAQ. Written as DNA, the CDR3 is TGTGCCAGCAGCGCGACGACATCCGAGAACACTGAAGCTTTCTTT. Amino acids: CASSATTSENTEAFF. The full variable domain, its missing parts supplied by reference TRBV7-8 and TRBJ1-1, is GAGVSQSPRYKVAKRGQDVALRCDPISGHVSLFWYQQALGQGPEFLTYFQNEAQLDKSGLPSDRFFAERPEGSVSTLKIQRTQQEDSAVYLCASSATTSENTEAFFGQGTRLTVV.

This clone appeared a few times. This rearrangement joins TRBV2 to TRBJ2-7; no definite D call. Germline V gene lookup returns CDR1 SNHLY and CDR2 FYNNEI. This CDR3 spans 11 amino acids. Trimming removed 6 bases at V and 5 bases at J, with 8 bases between. The CDR3 coding sequence is TGTGCCAGCAGGTTCGACGACGAGCAGTACTTC. Residues: CASRFDDEQYF.

This clone appeared many times. CDR3 bases: TGTGCCAGCAGCTTAAATCCTAGCGGGAGTGAGCAGTACTTC. It specifies CASSLNPSGSEQYF. The chain couples TRBV7-3 to TRBJ2-7; TRBD2 aligns across 10 bases. The junction had 4 bases not matched to a gene; V was cut back by 1 base and J by 7 bases. CDR1 SGHTA and CDR2 FQGTGA come from the germline V gene. This CDR3 comprises 14 residues.

V is TRBV7-9 and J is TRBJ2-1, with 11 bases that match TRBD2. Germline V CDR1 and CDR2: SEHNR, FQNEAQ (reference sequence). With 5 bases clipped from V and 3 bases from J, the junction kept 9 bases outside the gene matches. The CDR3 consists of 17 residues. CDR3 bases: TGTGCCAGCAGCCCATGGGGGACTAGCGGAGGCTACAATGAGCAGTTCTTC. Its translation: CASSPWGTSGGYNEQFF.

The chain joins TRBV7-2 to TRBJ2-5; TRBD2 matches 12 bases. The V and J ends lost 1 base and 5 bases, in that order; junction bases with no gene match: 8. Looked up from germline, CDR1 is SGHTA and CDR2 is FQGNSA. CDR3 length equals 17 residues. The CDR3, as DNA: TGTGCCAGCAGCTTAGGGTGGTCTAGCGGGGGGGAGGAGACCCAGTACTTC. This codes for CASSLGWSSGGEETQYF. Supplemented by reference TRBV7-2 and TRBJ2-5, the full variable domain reads GAGVSQSPSNKVTEKGKDVELRCDPISGHTALYWYRQSLGQGLEFLIYFQGNSAPDKSGLPSDRFSAERTGGSVSTLTIQRTQQEDSAVYLCASSLGWSSGGEETQYFGPGTRLLVL.